This T cell receptor (beta chain) was obtained from a study of blood T cell repertoires in COVID-19. The germline V gene encodes CDR1 SGHTA and CDR2 FQGTGA. V was pared by 5 bases and J by 5 bases, with 12 bases of the junction left unmatched. The length of the CDR3 is 16 residues. Using immunoSEQ multiplex PCR, the repertoire was profiled, and TCRdb retains in-frame clones only, with some absent. The data hold 25,000 to 30,000 clones, with roughly 87% observed a single time. The sample consisted of peripheral blood. This clonotype originated in a human donor in a cohort sampled during active COVID-19. The chain has TRBV7-3 and TRBJ2-5; TRBD1 agrees at 9 bases. CDR3 DNA sequence: TGTGCCAGCAGCCCTCAGGCTGGACAGGGGATCGAGACCCAGTACTTC. Translated: CASSPQAGQGIETQYF. Together with reference TRBV7-3 and TRBJ2-5, the CDR3 gives the full variable domain: GAGVSQTPSNKVTEKGKYVELRCDPISGHTALYWYRQSLGQGPEFLIYFQGTGAADDSGLPNDRFFAVRPEGSVSTLKIQRTERGDSAVYLCASSPQAGQGIETQYFGPGTRLLVL.